This T cell receptor (beta chain) is from a study of blood T cell repertoires in COVID-19. Only in-frame clones appear in the TCRdb table, and some are missing; sequencing was by immunoSEQ multiplex PCR. The repertoire holds about 45,000 clones, with nearly 80% as singletons. The ends were cut back, 1 base at V and 4 bases at J, with 11 bases in the middle. Germline lookup yields CDR1 LGHDT and CDR2 YNNKEL (reference sequence). There are 15 residues in the CDR3. The chain has TRBV3-1 (or the pseudogene TRBV3-2) and TRBJ1-5; D unresolved. Sequencing was done on a sample of peripheral blood. The sequence derives from a man in his 70s with acute or convalescent COVID-19. CDR3 DNA: TGTGCCAGCAGCCAAGTGCCCGGGGTGAATCAGCCCCAGCATTTT. As protein: CASSQVPGVNQPQHF.